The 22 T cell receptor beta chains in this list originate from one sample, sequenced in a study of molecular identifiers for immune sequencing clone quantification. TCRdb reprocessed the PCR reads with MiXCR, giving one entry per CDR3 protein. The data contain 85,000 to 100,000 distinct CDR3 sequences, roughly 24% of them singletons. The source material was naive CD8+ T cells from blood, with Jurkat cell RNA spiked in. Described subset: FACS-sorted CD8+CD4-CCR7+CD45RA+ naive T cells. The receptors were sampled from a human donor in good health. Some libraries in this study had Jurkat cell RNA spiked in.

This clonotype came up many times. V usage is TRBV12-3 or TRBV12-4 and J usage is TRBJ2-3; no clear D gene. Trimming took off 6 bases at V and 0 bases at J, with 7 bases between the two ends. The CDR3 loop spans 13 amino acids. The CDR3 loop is CASSPKSTDTQYF. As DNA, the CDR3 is TGTGCCAGCAGCCCCAAAAGCACAGATACGCAGTATTTT.

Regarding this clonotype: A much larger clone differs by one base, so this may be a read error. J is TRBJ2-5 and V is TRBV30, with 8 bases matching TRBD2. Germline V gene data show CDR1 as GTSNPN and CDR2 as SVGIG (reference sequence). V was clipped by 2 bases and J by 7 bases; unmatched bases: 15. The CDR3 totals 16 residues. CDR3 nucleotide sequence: TGTGCCTGGAGTAAGGACCCGGGACTAGGATCAGGGACCCAGTACTTC. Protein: CAWSKDPGLGSGTQYF.

CDR3: CASSLVDRARESGNTIYF. CDR3 DNA: TGCGCCAGCAGCTTGGTGGACCGAGCAAGGGAGTCTGGAAACACCATATATTTT. The chain is built from TRBV5-1 and TRBJ1-3; D gene ambiguous. Per germline, CDR1 SGHRS and CDR2 YFSETQ. V was pared by 0 bases and J by 1 base, with 17 bases between. This CDR3 spans 18 amino acids.

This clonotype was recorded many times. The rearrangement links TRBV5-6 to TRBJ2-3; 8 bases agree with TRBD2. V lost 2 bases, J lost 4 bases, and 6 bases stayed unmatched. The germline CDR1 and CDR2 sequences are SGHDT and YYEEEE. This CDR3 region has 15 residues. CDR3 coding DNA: TGTGCCAGCAGCTTAGAAGCGGGAGTCGCAGATACGCAGTATTTT. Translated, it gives CASSLEAGVADTQYF.

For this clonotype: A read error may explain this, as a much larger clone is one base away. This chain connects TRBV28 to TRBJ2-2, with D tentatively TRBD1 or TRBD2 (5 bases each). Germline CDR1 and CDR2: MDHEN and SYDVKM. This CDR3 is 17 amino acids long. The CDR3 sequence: CANSLWQGALNTGELFF. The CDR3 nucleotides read TGTGCCAACAGTTTGTGGCAGGGAGCTCTGAACACCGGGGAGCTGTTTTTT.

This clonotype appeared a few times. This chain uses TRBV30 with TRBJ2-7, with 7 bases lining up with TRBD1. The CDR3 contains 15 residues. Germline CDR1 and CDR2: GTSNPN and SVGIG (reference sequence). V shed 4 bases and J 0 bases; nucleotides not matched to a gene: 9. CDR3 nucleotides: TGTGCCTGGAAGTTCGGTGCAGGGGGCTCCTACGAGCAGTACTTC. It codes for CAWKFGAGGSYEQYF. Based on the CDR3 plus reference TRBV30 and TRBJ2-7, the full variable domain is SQTIHQWPATLVQPVGSPLSLECTVEGTSNPNLYWYRQAAGRGLQLLFYSVGIGQISSEVPQNLSASRPQDRQFILSSKKLLLSDSGFYLCAWKFGAGGSYEQYFGPGTRLTVT.

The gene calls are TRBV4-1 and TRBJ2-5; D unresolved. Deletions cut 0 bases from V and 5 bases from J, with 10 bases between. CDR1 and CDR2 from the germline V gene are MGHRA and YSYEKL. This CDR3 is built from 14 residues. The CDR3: CASSQDTGWETQYF. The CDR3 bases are TGCGCCAGCAGCCAAGATACTGGGTGGGAGACCCAGTACTTC.

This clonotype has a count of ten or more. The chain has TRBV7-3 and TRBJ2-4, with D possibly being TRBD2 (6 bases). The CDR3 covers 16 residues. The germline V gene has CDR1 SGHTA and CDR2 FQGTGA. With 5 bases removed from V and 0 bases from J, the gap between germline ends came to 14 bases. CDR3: CASSGGALLAKNIQYF. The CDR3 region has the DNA TGTGCCAGCAGCGGCGGGGCCTTGTTAGCCAAAAACATTCAGTACTTC.

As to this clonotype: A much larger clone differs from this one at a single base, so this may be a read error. As DNA, the CDR3 is TGTGCCAGCAGCTTAGGTGGCCAGGGAGAATGGAGGTACACAGATACGCAGTATTTT. As protein: CASSLGGQGEWRYTDTQYF. The chain couples TRBV5-4 to TRBJ2-3; D might be TRBD1 or TRBD2, each matching 5 bases. V was cut by 2 bases and J by 2 bases, with 24 bases left in between. The CDR3 extends over 19 amino acids. CDR1 and CDR2 from the germline V gene are SGHNT and YYREEE (reference sequence).

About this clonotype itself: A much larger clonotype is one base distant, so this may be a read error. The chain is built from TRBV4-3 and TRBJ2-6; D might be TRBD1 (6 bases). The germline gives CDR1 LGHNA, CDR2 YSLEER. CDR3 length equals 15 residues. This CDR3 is CAGRPDSSGANVLTF. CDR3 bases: TGCGCCGGCAGACCGGACAGCTCTGGGGCCAACGTCCTGACTTTC.

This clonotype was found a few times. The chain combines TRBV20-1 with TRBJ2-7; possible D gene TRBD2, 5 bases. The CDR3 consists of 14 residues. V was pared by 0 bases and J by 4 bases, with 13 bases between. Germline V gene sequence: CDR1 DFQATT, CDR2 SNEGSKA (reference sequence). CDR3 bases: TGCAGTGCTAGAGATCAGTCGGGAACTTACGAGCAGTACTTC. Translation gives CSARDQSGTYEQYF.

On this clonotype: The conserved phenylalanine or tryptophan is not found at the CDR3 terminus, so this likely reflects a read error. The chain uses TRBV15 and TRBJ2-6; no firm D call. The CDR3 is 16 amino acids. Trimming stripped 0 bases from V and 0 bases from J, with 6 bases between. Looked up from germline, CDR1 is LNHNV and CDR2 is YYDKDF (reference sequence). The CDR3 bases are TGTGCCACCAGCAGAGAGGAGTCCTCTGGGGCCAACGTCCTGACTCTT. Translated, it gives CATSREESSGANVLTL.

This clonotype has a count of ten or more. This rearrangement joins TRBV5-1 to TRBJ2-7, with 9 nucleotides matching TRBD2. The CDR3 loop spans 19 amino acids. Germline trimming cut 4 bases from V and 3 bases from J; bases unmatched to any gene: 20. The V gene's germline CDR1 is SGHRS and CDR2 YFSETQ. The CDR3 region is CASSPEGTAFSGSIYEQYF. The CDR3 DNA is TGCGCCAGCAGCCCGGAGGGGACAGCGTTTAGCGGGAGTATCTACGAGCAGTACTTC.

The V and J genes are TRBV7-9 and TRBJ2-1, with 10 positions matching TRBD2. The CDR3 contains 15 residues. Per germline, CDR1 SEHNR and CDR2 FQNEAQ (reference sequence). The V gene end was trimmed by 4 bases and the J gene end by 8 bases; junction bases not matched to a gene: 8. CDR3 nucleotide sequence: TGTGCCAGCAGCTCGACTAGCGGGCCCAGGGATGAGCAGTTCTTC. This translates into CASSSTSGPRDEQFF.

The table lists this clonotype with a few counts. The CDR3 loop reads CASSAYRGGEQYF. Written as DNA, the CDR3 is TGTGCCAGCAGCGCTTACAGGGGTGGCGAGCAGTACTTC. The rearrangement links TRBV9 to TRBJ2-7, with 7 bases fitting TRBD1. Germline CDR1 SGDLS, CDR2 YYNGEE. V lost 3 bases and J lost 6; bases outside the gene matches: 6. The CDR3 is made up of 13 amino acids.

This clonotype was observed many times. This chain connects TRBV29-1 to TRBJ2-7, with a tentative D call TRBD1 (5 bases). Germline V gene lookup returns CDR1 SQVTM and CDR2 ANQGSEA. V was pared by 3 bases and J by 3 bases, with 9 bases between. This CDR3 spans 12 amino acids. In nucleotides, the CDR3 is TGCAGCGTTGAGGACAAGCACTACGAGCAGTACTTC. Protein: CSVEDKHYEQYF.

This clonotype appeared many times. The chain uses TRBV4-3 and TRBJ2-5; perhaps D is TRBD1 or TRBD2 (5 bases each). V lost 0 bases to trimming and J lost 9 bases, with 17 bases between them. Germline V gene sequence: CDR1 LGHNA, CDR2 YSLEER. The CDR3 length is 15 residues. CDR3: CASSQDVGVHWSQYF. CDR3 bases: TGCGCCAGCAGCCAAGATGTGGGGGTGCATTGGTCCCAGTACTTC.

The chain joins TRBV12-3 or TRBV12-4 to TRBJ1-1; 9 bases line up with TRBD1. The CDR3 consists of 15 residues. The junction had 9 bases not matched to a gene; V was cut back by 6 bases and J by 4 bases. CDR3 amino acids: CASSSTGQGATEAFF. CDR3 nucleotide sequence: TGTGCCAGCAGCTCTACGGGACAGGGAGCCACTGAAGCTTTCTTT.

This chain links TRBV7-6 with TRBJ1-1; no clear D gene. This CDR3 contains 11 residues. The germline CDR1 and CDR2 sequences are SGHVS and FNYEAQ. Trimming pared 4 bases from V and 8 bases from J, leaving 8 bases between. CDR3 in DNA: TGTGCCAGCAGCTACGCCGGGGAAGCTTTCTTT. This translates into CASSYAGEAFF.

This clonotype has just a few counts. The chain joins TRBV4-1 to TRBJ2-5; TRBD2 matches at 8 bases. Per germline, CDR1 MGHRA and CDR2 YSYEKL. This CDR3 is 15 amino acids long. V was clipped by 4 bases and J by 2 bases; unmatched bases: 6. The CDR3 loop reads CASSPGTSLQETQYF. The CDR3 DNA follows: TGCGCCAGCAGCCCAGGGACTAGTTTACAAGAGACCCAGTACTTC.

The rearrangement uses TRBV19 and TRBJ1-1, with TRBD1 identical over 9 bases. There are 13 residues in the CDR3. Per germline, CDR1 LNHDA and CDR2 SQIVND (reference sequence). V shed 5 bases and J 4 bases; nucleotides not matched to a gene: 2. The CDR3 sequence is CASSLQGATEAFF. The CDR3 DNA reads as TGTGCCAGTAGTCTACAGGGGGCCACTGAAGCTTTCTTT. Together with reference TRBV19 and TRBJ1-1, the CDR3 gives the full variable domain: DGGITQSPKYLFRKEGQNVTLSCEQNLNHDAMYWYRQDPGQGLRLIYYSQIVNDFQKGDIAEGYSVSREKKESFPLTVTSAQKNPTAFYLCASSLQGATEAFFGQGTRLTVV.

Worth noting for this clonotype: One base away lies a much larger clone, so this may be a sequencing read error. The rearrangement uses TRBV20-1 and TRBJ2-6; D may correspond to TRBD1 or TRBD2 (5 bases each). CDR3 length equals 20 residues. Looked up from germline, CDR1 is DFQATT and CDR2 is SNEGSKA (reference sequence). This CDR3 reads CSARDLREGTDFGGASVLTF. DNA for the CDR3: TGCAGTGCTAGAGACCTCCGTGAGGGGACCGATTTTGGTGGGGCCAGCGTCCTGACTTTC.